In its sample, the clone carrying this TCR beta chain was seen once. The data belong to a study of blood T cell repertoires in COVID-19. Across the whole study: Material from acute and convalescent COVID-19 was sourced from the United States, Italy and Spain.

Source study methods: Reference gene primer amplification gave nucleated cell count estimates. Libraries were prepared by immunoSEQ multiplex PCR; TCRdb keeps only in-frame clonotypes and omits some of them. D and trimming were read from the DNA, whereas the V and J calls and clone size are those reported in that table. The sample consists of some 210,000 clones, about nine tenths of them appearing once. The origin of this receptor is a man in his 60s who had recovered from COVID-19. Material: peripheral blood.

The CDR3 reads CASSSRVETEAFF. The CDR3 DNA reads TGTGCCAGCAGCTCCAGGGTAGAGACTGAAGCTTTCTTT. The genes are TRBV7-2 and TRBJ1-1; D is perhaps TRBD1 (5 bases). V was cut by 4 bases and J by 5 bases, with 11 bases left in between. Germline V lookup: CDR1 SGHTA, CDR2 FQGNSA. This CDR3 spans 13 amino acids.